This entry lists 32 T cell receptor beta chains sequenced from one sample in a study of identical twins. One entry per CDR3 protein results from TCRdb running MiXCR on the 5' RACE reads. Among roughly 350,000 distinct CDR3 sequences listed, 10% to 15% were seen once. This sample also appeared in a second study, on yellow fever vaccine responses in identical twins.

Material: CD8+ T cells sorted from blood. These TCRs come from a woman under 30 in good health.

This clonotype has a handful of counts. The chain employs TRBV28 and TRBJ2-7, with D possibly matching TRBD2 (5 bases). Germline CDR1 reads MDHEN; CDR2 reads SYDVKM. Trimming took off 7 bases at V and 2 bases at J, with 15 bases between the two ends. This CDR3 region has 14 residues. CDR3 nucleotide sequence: TGTGCCAGCACCCCCGGGATAGGAACCTACGAGCAGTACTTC. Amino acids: CASTPGIGTYEQYF.

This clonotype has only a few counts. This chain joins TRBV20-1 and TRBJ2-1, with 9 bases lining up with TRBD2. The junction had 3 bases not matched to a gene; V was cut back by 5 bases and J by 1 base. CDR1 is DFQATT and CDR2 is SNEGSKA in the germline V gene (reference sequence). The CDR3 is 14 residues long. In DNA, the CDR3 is TGCAGTGCTCGTAGCGGGAGTTCCTACAATGAGCAGTTCTTC. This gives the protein CSARSGSSYNEQFF.

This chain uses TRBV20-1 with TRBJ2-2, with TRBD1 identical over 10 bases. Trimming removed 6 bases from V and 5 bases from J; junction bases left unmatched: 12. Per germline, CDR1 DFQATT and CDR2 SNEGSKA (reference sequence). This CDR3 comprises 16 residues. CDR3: CSAKRQGARKTGELFF. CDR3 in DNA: TGCAGTGCCAAACGACAGGGGGCAAGGAAGACCGGGGAGCTGTTTTTT.

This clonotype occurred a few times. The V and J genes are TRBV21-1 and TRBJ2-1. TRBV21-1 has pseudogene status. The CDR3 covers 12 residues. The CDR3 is CASNPPSIEQFF. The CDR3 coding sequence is TGTGCCAGCAACCCCCCTAGCATTGAGCAGTTCTTC.

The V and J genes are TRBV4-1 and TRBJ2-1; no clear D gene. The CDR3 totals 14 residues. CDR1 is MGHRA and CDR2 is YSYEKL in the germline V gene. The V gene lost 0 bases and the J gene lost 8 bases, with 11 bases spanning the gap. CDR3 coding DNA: TGCGCCAGCAGCCAAGATCGTACTGGGTATGAGCAGTTCTTC. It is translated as CASSQDRTGYEQFF.

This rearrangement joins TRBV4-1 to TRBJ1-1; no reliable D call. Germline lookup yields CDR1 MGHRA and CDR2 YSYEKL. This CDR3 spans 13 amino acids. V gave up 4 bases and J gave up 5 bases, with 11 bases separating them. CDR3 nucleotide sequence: TGCGCCAGCAGCCCTACCGGGTTGACTGAAGCTTTCTTT. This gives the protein CASSPTGLTEAFF.

CDR3 in DNA: TGTGCCAGCAACCGGACGCAGGTTAGCAATCAGCCCCAGCATTTT. This codes for CASNRTQVSNQPQHF. V gene TRBV5-6 combines with J gene TRBJ1-5; D ambiguous. Trimming took 6 bases from V and 0 from J, leaving 13 bases between them. Germline values: CDR1 SGHDT, CDR2 YYEEEE. This CDR3 comprises 15 residues.

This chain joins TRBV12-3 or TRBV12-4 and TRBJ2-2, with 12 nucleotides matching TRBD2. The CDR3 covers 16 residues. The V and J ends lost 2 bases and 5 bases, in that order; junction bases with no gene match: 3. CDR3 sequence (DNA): TGTGCCAGCAGTTTACGGCTAGCGGGGGGGACCGGGGAGCTGTTTTTT. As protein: CASSLRLAGGTGELFF.

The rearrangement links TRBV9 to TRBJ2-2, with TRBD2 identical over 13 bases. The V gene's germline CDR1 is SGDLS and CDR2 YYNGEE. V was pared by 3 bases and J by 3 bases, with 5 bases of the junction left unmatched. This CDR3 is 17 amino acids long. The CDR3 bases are TGTGCCAGCAGCGAGGAACTAGCGGGGGGGCACACCGGGGAGCTGTTTTTT. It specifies CASSEELAGGHTGELFF.

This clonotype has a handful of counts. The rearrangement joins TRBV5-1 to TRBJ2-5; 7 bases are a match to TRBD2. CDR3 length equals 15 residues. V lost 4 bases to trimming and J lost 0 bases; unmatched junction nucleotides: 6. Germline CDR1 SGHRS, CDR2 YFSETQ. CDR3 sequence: CASSPDLADQETQYF. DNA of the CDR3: TGCGCCAGCAGCCCGGACCTAGCGGACCAAGAGACCCAGTACTTC.

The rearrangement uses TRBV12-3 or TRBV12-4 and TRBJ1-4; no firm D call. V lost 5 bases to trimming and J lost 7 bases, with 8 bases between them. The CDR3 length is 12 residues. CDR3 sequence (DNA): TGTGCCAGCAGTCCGATTGGTGAAAAACTGTTTTTT. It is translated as CASSPIGEKLFF.

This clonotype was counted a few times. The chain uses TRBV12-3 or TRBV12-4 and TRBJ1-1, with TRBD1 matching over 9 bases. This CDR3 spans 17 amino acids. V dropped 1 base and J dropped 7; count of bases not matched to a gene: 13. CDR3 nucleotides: TGTGCCAGCAGTTTAGGAGGGACAGGGTCTACTTACGGTGAAGCTTTCTTT. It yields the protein CASSLGGTGSTYGEAFF.

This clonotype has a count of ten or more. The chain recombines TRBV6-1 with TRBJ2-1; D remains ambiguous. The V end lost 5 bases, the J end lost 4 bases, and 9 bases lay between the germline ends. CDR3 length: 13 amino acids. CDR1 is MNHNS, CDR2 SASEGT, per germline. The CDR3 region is CASSQGRYNEQFF. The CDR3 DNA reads TGTGCCAGCAGTCAAGGACGGTACAATGAGCAGTTCTTC.

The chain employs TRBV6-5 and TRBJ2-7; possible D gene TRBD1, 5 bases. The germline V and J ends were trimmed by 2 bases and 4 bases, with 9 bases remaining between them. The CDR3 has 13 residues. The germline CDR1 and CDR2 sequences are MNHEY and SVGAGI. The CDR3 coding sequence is TGTGCCAGCAGTTACAGCCAGGGTTACGAGCAGTACGTC. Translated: CASSYSQGYEQYV.

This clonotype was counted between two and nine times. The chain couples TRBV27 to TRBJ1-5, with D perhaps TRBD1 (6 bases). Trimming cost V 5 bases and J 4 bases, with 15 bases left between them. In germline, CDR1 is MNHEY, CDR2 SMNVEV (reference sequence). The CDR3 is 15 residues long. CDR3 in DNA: TGTGCCAGCAGTCCCGGGGGGGCTGTGAATCAGCCCCAGCATTTT. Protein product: CASSPGGAVNQPQHF.

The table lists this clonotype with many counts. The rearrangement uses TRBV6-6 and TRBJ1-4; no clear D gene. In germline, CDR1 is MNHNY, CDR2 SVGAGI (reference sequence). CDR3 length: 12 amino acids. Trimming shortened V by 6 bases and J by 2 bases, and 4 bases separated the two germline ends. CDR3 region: CASRGTNEKLFF. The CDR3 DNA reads TGTGCCAGCAGGGGGACTAATGAAAAACTGTTTTTT.

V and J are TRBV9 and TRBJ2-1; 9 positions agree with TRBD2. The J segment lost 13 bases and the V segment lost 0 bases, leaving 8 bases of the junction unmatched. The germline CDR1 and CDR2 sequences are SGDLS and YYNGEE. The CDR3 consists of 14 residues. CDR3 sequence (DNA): TGTGCCAGCAGCGTAGTGGGTATGCGGGAGGGCCAGTTCTTC. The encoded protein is CASSVVGMREGQFF.

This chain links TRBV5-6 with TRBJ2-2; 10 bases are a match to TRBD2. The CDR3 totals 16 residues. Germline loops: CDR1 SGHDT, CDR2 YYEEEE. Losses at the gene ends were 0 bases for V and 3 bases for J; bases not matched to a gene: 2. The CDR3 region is CASSLDLAGDTGELFF. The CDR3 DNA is TGTGCCAGCAGCTTGGACCTAGCGGGGGACACCGGGGAGCTGTTTTTT.

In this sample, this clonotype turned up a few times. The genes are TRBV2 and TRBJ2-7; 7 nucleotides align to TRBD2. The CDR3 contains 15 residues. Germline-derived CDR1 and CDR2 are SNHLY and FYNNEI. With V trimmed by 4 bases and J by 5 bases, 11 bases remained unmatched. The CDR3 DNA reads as TGTGCCAGCAGTGGTGTAGGCGGGAGTTTAGACGAGCAGTACTTC. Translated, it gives CASSGVGGSLDEQYF.

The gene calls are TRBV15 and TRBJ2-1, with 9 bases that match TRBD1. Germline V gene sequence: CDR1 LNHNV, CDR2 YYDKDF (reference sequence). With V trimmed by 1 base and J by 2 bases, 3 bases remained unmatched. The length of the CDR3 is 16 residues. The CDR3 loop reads CATSRVRTGAYNEQFF. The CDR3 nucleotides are TGTGCCACCAGCAGAGTGAGGACAGGGGCCTACAATGAGCAGTTCTTC.

CDR3: CASSYAETQYF. The CDR3 DNA reads TGTGCCAGCAGTTACGCTGAGACCCAGTACTTC. This chain connects TRBV6-5 to TRBJ2-5, with D hard to call. This CDR3 is built from 11 residues. The germline V gene encodes CDR1 MNHEY and CDR2 SVGAGI. V shed 2 bases and J shed 5 bases, with 3 bases lying between them.

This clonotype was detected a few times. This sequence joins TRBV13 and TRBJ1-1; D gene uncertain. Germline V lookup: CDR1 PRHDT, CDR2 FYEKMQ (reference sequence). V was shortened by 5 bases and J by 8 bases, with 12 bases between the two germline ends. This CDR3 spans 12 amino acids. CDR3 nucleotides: TGTGCCAGCAGCCTACCGAGATCCGAAGCTTTCTTT. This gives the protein CASSLPRSEAFF.

The CDR3 DNA sequence: TGTGCCAGCAGCGTAGGGACGGGACTAGCGGGATCCACACTCGGGAATGAGCAGTTCTTC. Translated, it gives CASSVGTGLAGSTLGNEQFF. This chain connects TRBV9 to TRBJ2-1, with TRBD2 matching over 13 bases. Trimming took 0 bases from V and 7 from J; bases not matched to a gene: 16. Germline CDR1 reads SGDLS; CDR2 reads YYNGEE. The CDR3 consists of 20 residues.

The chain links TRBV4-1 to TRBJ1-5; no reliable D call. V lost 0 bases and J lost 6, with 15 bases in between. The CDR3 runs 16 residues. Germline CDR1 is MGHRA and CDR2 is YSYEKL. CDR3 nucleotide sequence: TGCGCCAGCAGCCAAGAAGGTGGTTCTGGGAGTCAGCCCCAGCATTTT. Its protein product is CASSQEGGSGSQPQHF.

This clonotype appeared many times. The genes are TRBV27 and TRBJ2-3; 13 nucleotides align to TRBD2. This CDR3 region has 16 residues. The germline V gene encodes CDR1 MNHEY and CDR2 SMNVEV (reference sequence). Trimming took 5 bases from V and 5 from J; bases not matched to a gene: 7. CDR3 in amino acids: CASSHKGLAGEDTQYF. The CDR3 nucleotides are TGTGCCAGCAGTCACAAAGGACTAGCGGGGGAAGATACGCAGTATTTT.

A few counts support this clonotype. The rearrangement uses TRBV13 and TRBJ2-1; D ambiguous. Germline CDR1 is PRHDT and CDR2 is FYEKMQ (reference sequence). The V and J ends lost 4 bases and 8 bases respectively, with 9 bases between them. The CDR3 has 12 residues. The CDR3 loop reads CASSSLGHEQFF. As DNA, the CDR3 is TGTGCCAGCAGCTCTCTTGGTCATGAGCAGTTCTTC.

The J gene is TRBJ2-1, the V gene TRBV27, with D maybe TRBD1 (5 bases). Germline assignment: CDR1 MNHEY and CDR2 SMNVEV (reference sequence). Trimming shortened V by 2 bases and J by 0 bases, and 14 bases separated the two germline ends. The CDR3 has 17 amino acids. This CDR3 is CASSLMVGRGSYNEQFF. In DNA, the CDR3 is TGTGCCAGCAGTTTAATGGTGGGAAGGGGCTCCTACAATGAGCAGTTCTTC.

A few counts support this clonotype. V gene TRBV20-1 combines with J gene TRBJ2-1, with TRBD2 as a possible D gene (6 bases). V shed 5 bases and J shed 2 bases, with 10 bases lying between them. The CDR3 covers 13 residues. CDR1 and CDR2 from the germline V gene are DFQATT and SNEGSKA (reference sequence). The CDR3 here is CSAGAGPYNEQFF. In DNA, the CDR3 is TGCAGTGCTGGAGCGGGTCCCTACAATGAGCAGTTCTTC.

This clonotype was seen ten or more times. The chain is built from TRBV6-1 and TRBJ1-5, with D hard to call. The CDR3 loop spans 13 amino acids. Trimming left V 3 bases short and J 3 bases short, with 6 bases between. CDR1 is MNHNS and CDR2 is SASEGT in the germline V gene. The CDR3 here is CASSDSYNQPQHF. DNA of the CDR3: TGTGCCAGCAGTGATAGCTACAATCAGCCCCAGCATTTT.

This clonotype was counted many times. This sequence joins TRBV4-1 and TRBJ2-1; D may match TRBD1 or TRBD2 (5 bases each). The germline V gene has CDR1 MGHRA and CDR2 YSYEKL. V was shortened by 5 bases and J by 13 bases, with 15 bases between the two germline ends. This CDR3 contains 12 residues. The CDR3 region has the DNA TGCGCCAGCAGCGCACCCGGGACCCTCCAGTTCTTC. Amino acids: CASSAPGTLQFF.

The CDR3 sequence: CSATAYGASSYNEQFF. The CDR3 nucleotides are TGCAGTGCTACGGCCTACGGGGCGAGCTCCTACAATGAGCAGTTCTTC. This chain connects TRBV20-1 to TRBJ2-1; possibly TRBD1 or TRBD2 for D (5 bases each). Trimming left V 4 bases short and J 0 bases short, with 16 bases between. This CDR3 contains 16 residues. Germline-derived CDR1 and CDR2 are DFQATT and SNEGSKA (reference sequence).

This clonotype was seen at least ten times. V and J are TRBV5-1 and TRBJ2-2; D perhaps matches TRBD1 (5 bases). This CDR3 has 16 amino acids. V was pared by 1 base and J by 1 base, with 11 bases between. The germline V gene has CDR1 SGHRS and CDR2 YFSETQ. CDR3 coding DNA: TGCGCCAGCAGCTTGCCAGGGAAGATGAACACCGGGGAGCTGTTTTTT. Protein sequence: CASSLPGKMNTGELFF.